This T cell receptor (beta chain) is from a study of blood T cell repertoires in COVID-19 (dated by TCRdb to 2020 to 2021). Regarding the complete study: Samples covering the acute and convalescent phases of COVID-19 were provided by collaborators in the United States, Italy and Spain. The material from the prospective study consisted of cDNA or gDNA derived from T cells, B-cell-depleted T cells, or PBMCs. Subjects who had been exposed to COVID-19, were actively infected with it, or had recovered from it provided the deeply sampled blood TCRbeta repertoires that made up the dataset. The repertoires were made available in a free public database intended to serve as a resource for research on the immune response to SARS-CoV-2. The samples were drawn from the first 160 participants of the ongoing ImmuneRACE study and from more than 1,000 subjects provided by 6 global collaborators. Sample metadata almost always included a de-identified subject ID, COVID-19 status, age in years and sex. Where available, HLA class I and class II types were taken from metadata supplied by the sample provider and were not determined by assay-based typing. What the work shows at the level of the full study, not this receptor alone: Clinical and demographic metadata were provided uncurated, with the amount varying by source and participant.

TCRbeta CDR3 regions were amplified from genomic DNA by means of the immunoSEQ Assay, a bias-controlled multiplex PCR. The paper's processing steps were these. The number of nucleated cells in each sample was estimated from the amplification of reference gene primers within the assay. To quantify the absolute abundance of each unique TCRbeta CDR3 rearrangement, sequence reads were collapsed and filtered. For each sample, productive Simpson clonality was calculated by taking the square root of Simpson's diversity index across productive rearrangements. Drawn from immuneACCESS, this table holds only the in-frame rearrangements with V and J called that TCRdb kept. Clones are partly lost; checked studies trace under half to an unresolved V gene and leave the rest unexplained. V and J calls and clone size come straight from that table; D and trimming were deduced from the DNA. The sample table lists over 400,000 clones, around nine tenths of them with a count of one. The ten largest account for about 8.2% of the sample.

Trimming removed 3 bases from V and 3 bases from J; the gene matches leave 11 bases unexplained. The cysteine opens and the phenylalanine closes a CDR3 of 16 amino acids. Just CDR3 DNA is preserved here, 48 bases in frame from base 1. Taken from the germline V gene (reference sequence), the CDR1 and CDR2 loops are SGHNT and YYREEE. One collaborating source in Seattle enrolled patients while the patients were actively infected and followed the patients over time throughout the course of disease. Each collaborating institution followed its own protocols to collect whole blood in K2EDTA tubes. For TCRbeta analysis, collaborators shipped samples in one of three forms: frozen whole blood, isolated PBMCs, or DNA extracted from either of those sample types. Worth noting for this clone: This clone's antigen is unknown. Per-base qualities were not stored, and no clone one base away is much larger.

Rearrangement joined TRBV5-4 to TRBJ1-1, and TRBD1 aligns with 7 junction nucleotides. The sequencing sample was made of peripheral blood. The sequence derives from a woman aged 45-60 years with COVID-19, enrolled during active disease. The DNA sequence is given as TGTGCCAGCAGCTCACAACAGGGGCTTGGGGACACTGAAGCTTTCTTT. This gives the protein CASSSQQGLGDTEAFF.